This TCR beta chain comes out of a study of blood T cell repertoires in COVID-19. Profiled with immunoSEQ multiplex PCR; TCRdb holds only in-frame clones, not every one. The data hold roughly 77,000 clones, with around four fifths observed a single time. Sequencing was done on a sample of peripheral blood. The TCR comes from a human donor in a cohort sampled during active COVID-19.

CDR3 sequence (DNA): TGTGCCAGTAGTTGGCGGGATTCCTTCTTTAACTCTGGAAACACCATATATTTT. This encodes CASSWRDSFFNSGNTIYF. The chain links TRBV19 to TRBJ1-3; unclear D gene. V was pared by 5 bases and J by 0 bases, with 20 bases between. The CDR3 length is 18 residues. Germline CDR1 is LNHDA and CDR2 is SQIVND (reference sequence).